The TCR beta chain described here comes from a study of beta chain features in type 1 diabetes. Study at large: Patient and healthy donor groups were alike in age, gender and cell yields.

The sequenced template was cDNA made from the entire isolated RNA. TCRdb's table, derived via immunoSEQ multiplex PCR, lists solely in-frame clones and lacks some. The profile shows 120,000 to 150,000 clones, over 9.5% of them singletons. Losses at the gene ends were 9 bases for V and 3 bases for J; bases not matched to a gene: 12. CDR3 length: 15 amino acids. Germline lookup yields CDR1 MRHNA and CDR2 SNTAGT. This chain joins TRBV6-4 and TRBJ2-3, with 7 bases identical to TRBD1. The source material was naive CD4+ T cells from blood. This clonotype was sampled from a man aged 18 to 29 in good health. The CDR3 spells CASSLTGTETDTQYF. The CDR3 DNA reads as TGTGCCAGTTCTTTAACCGGGACAGAAACAGATACGCAGTATTTT.